This T cell receptor beta chain emerged from a study of blood T cell repertoires in COVID-19. In the study overall: COVID-19 samples from acute and convalescent phases originated in the United States, Italy and Spain.

Germline values: CDR1 MNHEY, CDR2 SVGAGI. V was trimmed by 5 bases and J by 2 bases, leaving 13 bases between them. CDR3 size: 15 residues. Sequencing used immunoSEQ multiplex PCR; TCRdb keeps in-frame clones, though not all of them. The repertoire holds more than 85,000 clones, with around 74% as singletons. This chain joins TRBV6-5 and TRBJ1-3; D not certain. This receptor was taken from a woman between 70 and 85 years old with acute or convalescent COVID-19. Sequencing was carried out using peripheral blood. CDR3 region: CASSREGGPGNTIYF. CDR3 nucleotides: TGTGCCAGCAGTCGCGAGGGTGGGCCTGGAAACACCATATATTTT.